The text below deals with one T cell receptor beta chain. These data originate in a study of blood T cell repertoires in COVID-19. For the study at large: The United States, Italy and Spain supplied acute and convalescent COVID-19 samples.

The CDR3 is 12 residues long. V dropped 6 bases and J dropped 9; count of bases not matched to a gene: 5. Original analysis: Using reference gene primer amplification, nucleated cell counts were estimated. Some clones are missing from TCRdb's copy, which holds only in-frame ones; the method was immunoSEQ multiplex PCR. The DNA was the basis for D and trimming; V, J and clone size are from that table. The table shows about 200,000 clones, with less than 85% occurring only once. The specimen was peripheral blood. The rearrangement uses TRBV12-3 or TRBV12-4 and TRBJ2-1; 7 bases are shared with TRBD2. The TCR originated in a woman in her sixties or seventies with acute or convalescent COVID-19. The CDR3 DNA follows: TGTGCCAGCAGCCCGGGGGGTGGTGAGCAGTTCTTC. It yields the protein CASSPGGGEQFF.